The entry below gives a single T cell receptor beta chain sequence along with its context. The antigen remains unidentified. Sequenced by immunoSEQ multiplex PCR; TCRdb stores in-frame clones only, minus some. The sample lists roughly 75,000 clones, around 76% occurring once. The data stem from a study of radiotherapy plus CTLA-4 blockade in lung cancer. Study-wide background: Objective responses were documented in around 19% of patients, with disease control in around 30%. The study, taken as a whole, reports: Per reports, early blood T cell clone dynamics, plus interferon-beta, forecast response most strongly. Subsequent to radiotherapy plus ipilimumab, tumor-derived TCR clones underwent expansion in blood.

In chemo-refractory metastatic non-small-cell lung cancer, patients got ipilimumab CTLA-4 blockade together with focal radiation. J gave up 0 bases and V 5 bases, and 3 bases lay outside the gene matches. CDR3 size: 15 residues. The germline CDR1 and CDR2 sequences are SGHVS and FQNEAQ. The origin of this receptor is a human donor with non-small cell lung cancer whose response to radiotherapy plus ipilimumab could not be evaluated. Some clones in this sample may be carry-over from other donors' samples. The chain has TRBV7-8 and TRBJ1-4, with 7 nucleotides matching TRBD1. This specimen was peripheral blood, taken from a patient treated with radiotherapy plus ipilimumab. The CDR3 nucleotides are TGTGCCAGCAGCCCCCAGGGGGCAACTAATGAAAAACTGTTTTTT. Translating gives CASSPQGATNEKLFF.